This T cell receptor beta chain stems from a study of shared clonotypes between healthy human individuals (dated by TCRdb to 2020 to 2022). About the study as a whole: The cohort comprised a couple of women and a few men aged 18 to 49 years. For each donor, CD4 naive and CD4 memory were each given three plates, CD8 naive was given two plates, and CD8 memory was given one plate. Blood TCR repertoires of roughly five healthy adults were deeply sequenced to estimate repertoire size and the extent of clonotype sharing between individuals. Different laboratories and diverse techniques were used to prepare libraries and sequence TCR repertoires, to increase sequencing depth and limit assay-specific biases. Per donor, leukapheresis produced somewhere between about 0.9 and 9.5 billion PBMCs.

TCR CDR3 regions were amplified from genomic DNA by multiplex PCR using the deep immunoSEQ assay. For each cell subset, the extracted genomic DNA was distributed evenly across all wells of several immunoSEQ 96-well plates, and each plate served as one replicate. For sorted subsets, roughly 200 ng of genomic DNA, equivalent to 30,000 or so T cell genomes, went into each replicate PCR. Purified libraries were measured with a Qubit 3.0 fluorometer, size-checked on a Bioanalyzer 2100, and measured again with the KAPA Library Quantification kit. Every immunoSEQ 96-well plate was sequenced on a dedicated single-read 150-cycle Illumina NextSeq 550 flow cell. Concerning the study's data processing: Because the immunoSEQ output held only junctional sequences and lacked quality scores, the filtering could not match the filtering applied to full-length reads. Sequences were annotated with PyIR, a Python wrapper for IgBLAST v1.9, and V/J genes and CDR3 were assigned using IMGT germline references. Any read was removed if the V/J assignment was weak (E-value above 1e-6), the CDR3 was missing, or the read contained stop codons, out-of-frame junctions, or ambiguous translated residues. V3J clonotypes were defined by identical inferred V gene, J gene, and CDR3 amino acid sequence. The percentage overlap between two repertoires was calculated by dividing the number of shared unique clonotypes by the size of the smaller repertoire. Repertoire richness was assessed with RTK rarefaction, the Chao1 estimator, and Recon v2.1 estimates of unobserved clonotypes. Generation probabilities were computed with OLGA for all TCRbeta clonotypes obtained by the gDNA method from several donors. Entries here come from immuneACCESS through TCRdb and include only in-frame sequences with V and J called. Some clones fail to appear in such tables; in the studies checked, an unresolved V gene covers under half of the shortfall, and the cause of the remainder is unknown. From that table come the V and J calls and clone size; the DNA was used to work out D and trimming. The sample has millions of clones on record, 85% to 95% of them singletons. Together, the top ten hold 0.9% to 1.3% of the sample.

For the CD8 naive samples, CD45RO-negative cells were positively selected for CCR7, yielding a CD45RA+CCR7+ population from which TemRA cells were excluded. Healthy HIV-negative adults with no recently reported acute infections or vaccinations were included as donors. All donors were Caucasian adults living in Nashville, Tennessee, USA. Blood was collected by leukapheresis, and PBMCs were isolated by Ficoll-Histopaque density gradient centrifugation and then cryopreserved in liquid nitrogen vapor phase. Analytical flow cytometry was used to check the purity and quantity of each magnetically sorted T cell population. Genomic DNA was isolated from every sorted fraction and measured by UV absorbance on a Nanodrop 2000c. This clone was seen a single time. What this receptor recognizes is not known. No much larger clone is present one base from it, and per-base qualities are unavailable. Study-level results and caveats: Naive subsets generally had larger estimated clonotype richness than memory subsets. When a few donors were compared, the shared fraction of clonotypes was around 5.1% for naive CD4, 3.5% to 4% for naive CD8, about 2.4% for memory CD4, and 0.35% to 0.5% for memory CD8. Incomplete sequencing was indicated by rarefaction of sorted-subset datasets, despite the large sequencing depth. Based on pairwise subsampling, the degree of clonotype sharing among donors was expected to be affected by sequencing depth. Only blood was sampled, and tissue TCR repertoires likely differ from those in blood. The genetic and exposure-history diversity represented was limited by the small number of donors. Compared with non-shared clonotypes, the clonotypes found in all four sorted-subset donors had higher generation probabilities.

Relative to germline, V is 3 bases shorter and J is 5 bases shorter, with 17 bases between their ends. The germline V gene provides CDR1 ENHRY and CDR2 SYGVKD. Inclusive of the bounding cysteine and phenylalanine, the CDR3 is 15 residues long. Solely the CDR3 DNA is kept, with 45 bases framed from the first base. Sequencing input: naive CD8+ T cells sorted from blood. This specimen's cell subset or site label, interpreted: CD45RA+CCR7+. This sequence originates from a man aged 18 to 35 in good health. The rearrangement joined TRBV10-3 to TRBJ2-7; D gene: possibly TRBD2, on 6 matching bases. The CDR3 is CAISERTTGFNEQYF. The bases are TGTGCCATCAGTGAAAGGACTACCGGGTTTAACGAGCAGTACTTC.